These T cell receptor beta chains were read from a single sample in a study of CD8+ T cells in alopecia areata. Libraries were prepared by immunoSEQ multiplex PCR; TCRdb keeps only in-frame clonotypes and omits some of them. The sample yields about 160,000 clones, around 71% seen once. The sample here was CD4+ T cells sorted from blood, taken at week 4, from a patient treated with tofacitinib. The receptors here all came from a human donor with alopecia areata. The CDR3 runs from the conserved cysteine through the conserved F or W. A D gene is named only where the DNA matches it firmly. Only part of the rows carry a size: once, few, many, or a class if the clone is expanded.

>TRBJ2-5|.|.|TRBV27
CASSSRETQYF
TGTGCCAGCAGCTCCAGAGAGACCCAGTACTTC
>TRBJ2-1|.|TRBD1|TRBV29-1
CSDIKGARQFF
TGCAGCGACATTAAGGGGGCGAGGCAGTTCTTC
>TRBJ2-1|few|TRBD1|TRBV10-3
CAISGRQGGEQFF
TGTGCCATCAGTGGACGACAGGGTGGTGAGCAGTTCTTC
>TRBJ1-6|.|.|TRBV7-9
CASSRGGGAYSPLHF
TGTGCCAGCAGCCGGGGTGGGGGCGCTTATTCACCCCTCCACTTT
>TRBJ1-6|.|.|TRBV23-1
CASTSPVVDISYNSPLHF
TGCGCCAGCACTTCACCCGTCGTGGACATCTCCTATAATTCACCCCTCCACTTT
>TRBJ1-4|.|.|TRBV27
CASSSPRTGTNEKLFF
TGTGCCAGCAGTTCACCCCGGACGGGAACTAATGAAAAACTGTTTTTT
>TRBJ1-5|few|.|TRBV19
CASSIVPPGQPQHF
TGTGCCAGTAGTATAGTCCCACCGGGTCAGCCCCAGCATTTT
>TRBJ1-2|once|TRBD1|TRBV4-2
CASSQDPDRVYGYTF
TGTGCCAGCAGCCAAGATCCCGACAGGGTATATGGCTACACCTTC
>TRBJ2-3|few|.|TRBV5-1
CASSVPDSTDTQYF
TGCGCCAGCAGCGTTCCGGACTCCACAGATACGCAGTATTTT
>TRBJ1-5|.|.|TRBV4-2
CASSQAAGQPQHF
TGTGCCAGCAGCCAAGCGGCGGGTCAGCCCCAGCATTTT
>TRBJ2-7|.|.|TRBV4-1
CASSQGGRGYEQYF
TGCGCCAGCAGCCAGGGGGGGCGTGGCTACGAGCAGTACTTC
>TRBJ1-2|.|.|TRBV2
CASSEQGSTGYTF
TGTGCCAGCAGTGAACAGGGGTCGACGGGCTACACCTTC
>TRBJ2-6|.|.|TRBV9
CASSRDPFGANVLTF
TGTGCCAGCAGCCGGGACCCCTTCGGGGCCAACGTCCTGACTTTC
>TRBJ2-5|.|TRBD2|TRBV11-2
CASSLTPGSGGETQYF
TGTGCCAGCAGCTTAACCCCAGGGAGCGGGGGTGAGACCCAGTACTTC
>TRBJ2-7|.|.|TRBV7-6
CASSLGAPYEQYF
TGTGCCAGCAGCTTAGGGGCCCCCTACGAGCAGTACTTC
>TRBJ2-2|.|.|TRBV9
CASSVDGRTGELFF
TGTGCCAGCAGCGTAGATGGGAGGACCGGGGAGCTGTTTTTT
>TRBJ1-5|.|.|TRBV18
CASSPFNDQPQHF
TGTGCCAGCTCACCTTTCAACGATCAGCCCCAGCATTTT
>TRBJ2-7|.|.|TRBV29-1
CSVVTNRDEQYF
TGCAGCGTTGTAACCAACAGAGACGAGCAGTACTTC
>TRBJ1-3|.|.|TRBV7-2
CASSPDSSSGNTIYF
TGTGCCAGCAGCCCAGACAGCTCCTCTGGAAACACCATATATTTT
>TRBJ2-2|.|.|TRBV23-1
CASSQSEALSNTGELFF
TGCGCCAGCAGTCAATCAGAAGCCCTATCGAACACCGGGGAGCTGTTTTTT
>TRBJ2-5|.|TRBD1|TRBV29-1
CSVSRTGQETQYF
TGCAGCGTTTCCCGGACAGGGCAGGAGACCCAGTACTTC
>TRBJ1-6|few|.|TRBV30
CAWSVRGGRSPLHF
TGTGCCTGGAGTGTACGAGGGGGAAGGTCACCCCTCCACTTT
>TRBJ1-1|once|.|TRBV30
CAWSRDSNTEAFF
TGTGCCTGGAGTCGGGACTCCAACACTGAAGCTTTCTTT
>TRBJ1-6|.|TRBD1|TRBV2
CASSEMGTGNNSPLHF
TGTGCCAGCAGTGAAATGGGGACAGGGAACAATTCACCCCTCCACTTT
>TRBJ1-5|.|.|TRBV6-1
CASSESSNQPQHF
TGTGCCAGCAGTGAATCCAGCAATCAGCCCCAGCATTTT
>TRBJ1-4|few|.|TRBV29-1
CSVSGGPNEKLFF
TGCAGCGTATCGGGGGGACCTAATGAAAAACTGTTTTTT
>TRBJ2-7|.|.|TRBV30
CAWRALGGPGEQYF
TGTGCCTGGAGGGCCTTGGGGGGACCAGGGGAGCAGTACTTC
>TRBJ2-7|once|.|TRBV5-1
CASSATVIDEQYF
TGCGCCAGCAGCGCTACAGTTATCGACGAGCAGTACTTC
>TRBJ1-6|.|.|TRBV15
CATSRSPGNSPLHF
TGTGCCACCAGCAGATCCCCGGGGAACTCACCCCTCCACTTT
>TRBJ1-5|.|.|TRBV5-6
CASSVRHGNQPQHF
TGTGCCAGCAGCGTACGGCATGGCAATCAGCCCCAGCATTTT
>TRBJ2-2|once|.|TRBV18
CASSGTVNTGELFF
TGTGCCAGCAGCGGGACAGTTAACACCGGGGAGCTGTTTTTT
>TRBJ1-2|.|.|TRBV29-1
CSVVSELSYGYTF
TGCAGCGTTGTGTCGGAACTCAGCTATGGCTACACCTTC
>TRBJ2-7|.|TRBD1|TRBV29-1
CSVVLGQGSSYEQYF
TGCAGCGTTGTACTAGGACAGGGAAGCTCCTACGAGCAGTACTTC
>TRBJ2-5|.|.|TRBV30
CAWSVNQETQYF
TGTGCCTGGAGTGTAAACCAAGAGACCCAGTACTTC
>TRBJ2-2|.|.|TRBV4-2
CASSQANAGELFF
TGTGCCAGCAGCCAGGCGAACGCCGGGGAGCTGTTTTTT
>TRBJ2-3|few|TRBD1|TRBV2
CASSEAWTGDTQYF
TGTGCCAGCAGTGAAGCCTGGACAGGGGATACGCAGTATTTT
>TRBJ2-1|few|.|TRBV30
CAARRTRDVYNEQFF
TGTGCCGCGAGGAGAACCCGGGACGTTTACAATGAGCAGTTCTTC
>TRBJ1-1|few|.|TRBV10-3
CAITGQADTEAFF
TGTGCCATCACCGGACAAGCGGACACTGAAGCTTTCTTT
>TRBJ2-5|.|.|TRBV2
CASTGGGRETQYF
TGTGCCAGCACCGGAGGGGGGCGAGAGACCCAGTACTTC
>TRBJ2-6|few|.|TRBV29-1
CSANSGANVLTF
TGCAGCGCCAACAGTGGGGCCAACGTCCTGACTTTC
>TRBJ1-6|.|.|TRBV4-3
CASSQALVDYNSPLHF
TGCGCCAGCAGCCAAGCCCTAGTGGACTATAATTCACCCCTCCACTTT
>TRBJ2-3|.|.|TRBV30
CAWSPSGVDTQYF
TGTGCCTGGAGTCCCTCGGGAGTGGATACGCAGTATTTT
>TRBJ2-7|.|.|TRBV5-1
CASSLGPRDEQYF
TGCGCCAGCAGCTTGGGCCCGCGGGACGAGCAGTACTTC
>TRBJ2-7|.|.|TRBV7-2
CASSLGLPATYEQYF
TGTGCCAGCAGCTTAGGACTTCCTGCCACCTACGAGCAGTACTTC
>TRBJ2-2|.|.|TRBV23-1
CASSQEDPVTGELFF
TGCGCCAGCAGTCAGGAGGACCCTGTGACCGGGGAGCTGTTTTTT
>TRBJ2-3|few|TRBD1|TRBV29-1
CSVEFFGTGVTDTQYF
TGCAGCGTTGAGTTTTTTGGGACAGGGGTCACAGATACGCAGTATTTT
>TRBJ2-7|many|TRBD1|TRBV2
CASRGTGGNEQYF
TGTGCCAGCAGGGGGACAGGGGGTAACGAGCAGTACTTC
>TRBJ1-2|.|.|TRBV4-3
CASSQSGTENYGYTF
TGCGCCAGCAGCCAATCCGGGACCGAGAACTATGGCTACACCTTC
>TRBJ2-5|.|.|TRBV29-1
CSVGRLQETQYF
TGCAGCGTTGGAAGGTTACAAGAGACCCAGTACTTC
>TRBJ1-1|few|.|TRBV19
CASSIRYGTEAFF
TGTGCCAGTAGTATAAGATATGGGACTGAAGCTTTCTTT
>TRBJ1-5|few|.|TRBV5-6
CASSKKGQGYGQPQHF
TGTGCCAGCAGCAAAAAAGGGCAGGGGTACGGTCAGCCCCAGCATTTT
>TRBJ1-2|few|.|TRBV30
CANWGVSGYTF
TGTGCCAACTGGGGGGTATCTGGCTACACCTTC
>TRBJ1-5|few|TRBD1|TRBV6-5
CASSTGGGNQPQHF
TGTGCCAGCAGTACAGGGGGCGGCAATCAGCCCCAGCATTTT
>TRBJ2-7|.|.|TRBV5-1
CASSWGDRSYEQYF
TGCGCCAGCAGCTGGGGGGACAGATCCTACGAGCAGTACTTC
>TRBJ2-7|.|.|TRBV29-1
CSVAWLLPSYEQYF
TGCAGCGTTGCGTGGCTCCTTCCCTCCTACGAGCAGTACTTC